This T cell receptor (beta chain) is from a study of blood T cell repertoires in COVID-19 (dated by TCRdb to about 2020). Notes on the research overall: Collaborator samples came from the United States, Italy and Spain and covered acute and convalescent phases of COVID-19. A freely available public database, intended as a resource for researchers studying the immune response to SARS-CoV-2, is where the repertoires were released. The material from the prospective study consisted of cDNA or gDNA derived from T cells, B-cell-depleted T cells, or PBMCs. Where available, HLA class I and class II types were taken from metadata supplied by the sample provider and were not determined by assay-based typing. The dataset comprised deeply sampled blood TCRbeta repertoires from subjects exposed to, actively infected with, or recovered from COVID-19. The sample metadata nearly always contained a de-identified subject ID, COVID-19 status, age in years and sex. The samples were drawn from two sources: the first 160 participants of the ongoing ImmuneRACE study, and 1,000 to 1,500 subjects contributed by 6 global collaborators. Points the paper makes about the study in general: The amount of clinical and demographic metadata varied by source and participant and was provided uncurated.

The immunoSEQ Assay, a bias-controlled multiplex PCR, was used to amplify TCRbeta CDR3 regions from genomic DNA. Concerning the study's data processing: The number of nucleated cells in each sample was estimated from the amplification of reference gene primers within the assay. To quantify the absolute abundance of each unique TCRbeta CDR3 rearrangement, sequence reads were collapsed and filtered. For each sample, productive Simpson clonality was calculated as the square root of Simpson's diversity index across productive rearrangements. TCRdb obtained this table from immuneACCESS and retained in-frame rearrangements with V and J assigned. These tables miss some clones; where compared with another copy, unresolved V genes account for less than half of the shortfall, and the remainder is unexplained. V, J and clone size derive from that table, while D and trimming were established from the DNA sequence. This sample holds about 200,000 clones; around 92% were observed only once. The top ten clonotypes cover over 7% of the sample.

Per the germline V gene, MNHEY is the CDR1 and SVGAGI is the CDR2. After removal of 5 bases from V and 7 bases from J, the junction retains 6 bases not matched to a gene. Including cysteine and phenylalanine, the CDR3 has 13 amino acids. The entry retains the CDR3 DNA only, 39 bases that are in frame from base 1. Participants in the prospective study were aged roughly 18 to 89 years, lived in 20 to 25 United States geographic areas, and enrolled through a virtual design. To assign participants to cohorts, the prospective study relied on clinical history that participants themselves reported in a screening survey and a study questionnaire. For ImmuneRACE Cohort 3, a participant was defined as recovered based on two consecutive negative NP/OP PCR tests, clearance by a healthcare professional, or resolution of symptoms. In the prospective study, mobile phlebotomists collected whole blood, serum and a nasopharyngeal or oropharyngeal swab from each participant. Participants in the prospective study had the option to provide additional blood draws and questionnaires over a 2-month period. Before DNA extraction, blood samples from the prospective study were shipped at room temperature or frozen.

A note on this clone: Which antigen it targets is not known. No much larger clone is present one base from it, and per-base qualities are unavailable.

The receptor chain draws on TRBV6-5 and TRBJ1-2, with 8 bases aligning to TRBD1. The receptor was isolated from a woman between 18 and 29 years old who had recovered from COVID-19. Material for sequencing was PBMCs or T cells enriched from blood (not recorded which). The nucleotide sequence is TGTGCCAGCAGTAGACAGGGGACTGGTGGCTACACCTTC. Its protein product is CASSRQGTGGYTF.